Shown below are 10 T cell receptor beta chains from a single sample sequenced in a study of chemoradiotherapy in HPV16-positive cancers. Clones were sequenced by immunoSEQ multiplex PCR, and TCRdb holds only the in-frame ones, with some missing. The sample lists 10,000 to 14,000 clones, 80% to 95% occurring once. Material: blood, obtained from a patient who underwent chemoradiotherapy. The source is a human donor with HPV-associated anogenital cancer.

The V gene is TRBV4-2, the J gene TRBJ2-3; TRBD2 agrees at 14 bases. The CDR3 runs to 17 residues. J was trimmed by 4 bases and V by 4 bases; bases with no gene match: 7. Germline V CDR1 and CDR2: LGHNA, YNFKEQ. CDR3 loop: CASSPRRLAGGPDTQYF. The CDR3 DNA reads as TGTGCCAGCAGCCCGCGCAGACTAGCGGGGGGGCCAGATACGCAGTATTTT.

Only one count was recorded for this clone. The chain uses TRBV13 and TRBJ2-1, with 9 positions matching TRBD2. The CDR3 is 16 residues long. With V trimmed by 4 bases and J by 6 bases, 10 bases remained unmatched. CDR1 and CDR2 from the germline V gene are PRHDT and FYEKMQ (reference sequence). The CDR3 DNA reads TGTGCCAGCAGCTCCAATGCGGGGGGGCCCCGCAATGAGCAGTTCTTC. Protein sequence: CASSSNAGGPRNEQFF.

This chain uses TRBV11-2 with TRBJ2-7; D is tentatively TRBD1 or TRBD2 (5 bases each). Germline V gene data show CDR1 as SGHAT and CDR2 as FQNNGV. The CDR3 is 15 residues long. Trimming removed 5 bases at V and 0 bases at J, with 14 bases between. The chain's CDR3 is CASSGRDQSSYEQYF. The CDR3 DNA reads TGTGCCAGCAGCGGCCGGGACCAGAGCTCCTACGAGCAGTACTTC.

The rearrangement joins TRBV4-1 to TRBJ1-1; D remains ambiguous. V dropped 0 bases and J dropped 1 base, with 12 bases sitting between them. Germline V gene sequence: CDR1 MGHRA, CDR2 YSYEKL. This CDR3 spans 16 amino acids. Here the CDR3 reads CASSQDEEGWNTEAFF. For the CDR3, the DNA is TGCGCCAGCAGCCAAGATGAGGAGGGCTGGAACACTGAAGCTTTCTTT.

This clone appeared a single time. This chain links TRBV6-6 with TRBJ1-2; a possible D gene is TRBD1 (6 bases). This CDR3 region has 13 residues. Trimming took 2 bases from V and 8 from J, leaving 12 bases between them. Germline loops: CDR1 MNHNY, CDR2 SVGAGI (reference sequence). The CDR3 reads CASSYGGAGGYTF. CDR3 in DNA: TGTGCCAGCAGTTACGGGGGGGCGGGAGGCTACACCTTC.

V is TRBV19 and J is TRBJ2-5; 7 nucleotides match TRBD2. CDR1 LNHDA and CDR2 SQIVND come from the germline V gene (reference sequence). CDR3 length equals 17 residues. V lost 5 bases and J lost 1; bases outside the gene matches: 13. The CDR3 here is CASSPFVRERGQETQYF. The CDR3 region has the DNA TGTGCCAGTAGTCCGTTTGTGAGGGAGCGGGGCCAAGAGACCCAGTACTTC.

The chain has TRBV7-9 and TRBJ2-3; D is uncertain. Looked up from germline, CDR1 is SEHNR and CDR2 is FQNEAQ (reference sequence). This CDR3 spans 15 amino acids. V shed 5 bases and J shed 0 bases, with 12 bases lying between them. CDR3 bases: TGTGCCAGCAGCCATGACCGCACTAGCACAGATACGCAGTATTTT. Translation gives CASSHDRTSTDTQYF.

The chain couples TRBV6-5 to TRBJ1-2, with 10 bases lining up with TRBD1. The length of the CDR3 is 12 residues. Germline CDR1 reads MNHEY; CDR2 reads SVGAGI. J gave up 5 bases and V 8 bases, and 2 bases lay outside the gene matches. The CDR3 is CASGDRGYGYTF. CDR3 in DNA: TGTGCCAGCGGGGACAGGGGTTATGGCTACACCTTC.

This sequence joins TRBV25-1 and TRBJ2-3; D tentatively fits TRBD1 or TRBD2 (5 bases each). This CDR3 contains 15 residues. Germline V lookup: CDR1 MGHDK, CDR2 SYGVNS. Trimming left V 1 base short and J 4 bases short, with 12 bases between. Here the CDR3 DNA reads TGTGCCAGCAGTGAATTCTCGGGGCGGGCAGATACGCAGTATTTT. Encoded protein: CASSEFSGRADTQYF.

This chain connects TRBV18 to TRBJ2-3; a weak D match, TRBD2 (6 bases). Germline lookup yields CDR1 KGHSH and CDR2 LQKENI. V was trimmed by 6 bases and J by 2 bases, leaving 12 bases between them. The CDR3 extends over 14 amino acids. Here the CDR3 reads CASSRPSVTDTQYF. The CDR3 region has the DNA TGTGCCAGCTCTAGGCCTAGCGTCACAGATACGCAGTATTTT.